This T cell receptor beta chain was retrieved from a study of molecular identifiers for immune sequencing clone quantification. About the research overall: RNA, taken in replicates from about 20,000 or 100,000 naive CD8 cells, was split five ways, with four sequenced.

Study-level results: Whereas clones above 20 RNA copies held under 1% of naive-cell molecules, they held over 97% of effector molecules.

Worth noting for this clonotype: The target antigen is unknown.

Previously described methods and listed TCR primers were used for bulk TCR libraries. TCRdb fed the PCR reads into MiXCR, producing one record per CDR3 protein. The sample shows more than 550,000 distinct CDR3 sequences, roughly 25% of them seen only once. The clonotype originates from a human donor in good health. Some libraries in this study had Jurkat cell RNA spiked in. The sample taken for sequencing was naive CD8+ T cells from blood, with Jurkat cell RNA spiked in. As for subset: FACS-sorted CD8+CD4-CCR7+CD45RA+ naive T cells.

The CDR3 DNA reads TGTGCCAGCAGCTTGGCGGGATCGGGCGAGCAGTACTTC. Translated: CASSLAGSGEQYF. The chain recombines TRBV7-2 with TRBJ2-7, with D maybe TRBD2 (6 bases). The CDR3 is made up of 13 amino acids. Trimming left V 3 bases short and J 6 bases short, with 12 bases between. Germline V lookup: CDR1 SGHTA, CDR2 FQGNSA. Full variable domain (remainder filled in from reference TRBV7-2 and TRBJ2-7): GAGVSQSPSNKVTEKGKDVELRCDPISGHTALYWYRQSLGQGLEFLIYFQGNSAPDKSGLPSDRFSAERTGGSVSTLTIQRTQQEDSAVYLCASSLAGSGEQYFGPGTRLTVT.